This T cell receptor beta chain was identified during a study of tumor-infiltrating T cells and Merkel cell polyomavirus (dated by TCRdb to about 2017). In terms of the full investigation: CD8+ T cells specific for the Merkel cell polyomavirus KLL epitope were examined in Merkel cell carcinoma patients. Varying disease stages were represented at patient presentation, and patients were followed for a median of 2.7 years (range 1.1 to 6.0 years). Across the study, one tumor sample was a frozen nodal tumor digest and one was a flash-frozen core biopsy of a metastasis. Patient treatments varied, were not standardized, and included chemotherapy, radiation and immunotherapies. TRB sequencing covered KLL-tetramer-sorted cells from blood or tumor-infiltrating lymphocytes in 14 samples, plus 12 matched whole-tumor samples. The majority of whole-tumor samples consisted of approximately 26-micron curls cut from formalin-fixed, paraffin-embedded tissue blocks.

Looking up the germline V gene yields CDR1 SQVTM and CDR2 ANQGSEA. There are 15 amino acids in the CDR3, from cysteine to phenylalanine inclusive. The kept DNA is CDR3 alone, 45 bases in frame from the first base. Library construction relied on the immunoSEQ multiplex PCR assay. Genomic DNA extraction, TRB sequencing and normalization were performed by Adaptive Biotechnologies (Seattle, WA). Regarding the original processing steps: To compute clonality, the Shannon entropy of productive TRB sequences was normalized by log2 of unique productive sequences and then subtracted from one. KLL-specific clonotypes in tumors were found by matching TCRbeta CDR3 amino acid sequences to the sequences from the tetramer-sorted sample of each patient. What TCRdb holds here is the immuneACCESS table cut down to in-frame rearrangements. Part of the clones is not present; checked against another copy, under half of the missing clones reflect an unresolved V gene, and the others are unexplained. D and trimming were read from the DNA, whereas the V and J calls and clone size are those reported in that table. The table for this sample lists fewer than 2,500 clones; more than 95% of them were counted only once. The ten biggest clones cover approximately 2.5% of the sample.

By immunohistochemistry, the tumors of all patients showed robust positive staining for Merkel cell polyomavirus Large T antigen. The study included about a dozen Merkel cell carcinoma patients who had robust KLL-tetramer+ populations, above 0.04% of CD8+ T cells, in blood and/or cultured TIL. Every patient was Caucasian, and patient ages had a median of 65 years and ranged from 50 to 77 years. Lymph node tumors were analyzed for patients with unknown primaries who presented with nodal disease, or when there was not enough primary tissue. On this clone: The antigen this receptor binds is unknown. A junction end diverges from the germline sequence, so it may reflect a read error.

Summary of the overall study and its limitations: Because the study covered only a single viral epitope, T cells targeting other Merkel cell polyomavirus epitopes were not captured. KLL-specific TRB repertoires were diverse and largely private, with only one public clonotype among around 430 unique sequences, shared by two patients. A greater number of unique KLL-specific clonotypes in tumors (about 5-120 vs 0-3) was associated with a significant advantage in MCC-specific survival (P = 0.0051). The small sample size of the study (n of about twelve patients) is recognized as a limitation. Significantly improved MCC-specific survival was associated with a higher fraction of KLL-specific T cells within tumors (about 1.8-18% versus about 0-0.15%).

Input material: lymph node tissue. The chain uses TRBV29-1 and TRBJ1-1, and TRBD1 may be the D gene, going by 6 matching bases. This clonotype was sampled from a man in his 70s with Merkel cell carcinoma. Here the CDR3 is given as CSVEETGWMNTEVFF. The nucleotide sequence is TGCAGCGTTGAGGAGACAGGATGGATGAACACTGAAGTTTTCTTT.